This T cell receptor (beta chain) stems from a study of T cells in Graves' hyperthyroidism and ophthalmopathy. TCR beta CDR3 regions were amplified from RNA. The HTBI set primed first-round TCR CDR3 RT-PCR. Each CDR3 protein is one row after TCRdb ran MiXCR on the multiplex PCR reads. The table includes around 500,000 distinct CDR3 sequences, roughly an eighth detected once. V was trimmed by 7 bases and J by 4 bases, leaving 10 bases between them. This CDR3 comprises 11 residues. Germline assignment: CDR1 GTSNPN and CDR2 SVGIG (reference sequence). The sequence came from a young woman with Graves' hyperthyroidism. The chain employs TRBV30 and TRBJ1-1; D possibly corresponds to TRBD1 (6 bases). The sequenced material came from blood. CDR3 sequence reads: CAFWGRTEAFF. The CDR3 DNA reads as TGTGCCTTTTGGGGGCGCACTGAAGCTTTCTTT.